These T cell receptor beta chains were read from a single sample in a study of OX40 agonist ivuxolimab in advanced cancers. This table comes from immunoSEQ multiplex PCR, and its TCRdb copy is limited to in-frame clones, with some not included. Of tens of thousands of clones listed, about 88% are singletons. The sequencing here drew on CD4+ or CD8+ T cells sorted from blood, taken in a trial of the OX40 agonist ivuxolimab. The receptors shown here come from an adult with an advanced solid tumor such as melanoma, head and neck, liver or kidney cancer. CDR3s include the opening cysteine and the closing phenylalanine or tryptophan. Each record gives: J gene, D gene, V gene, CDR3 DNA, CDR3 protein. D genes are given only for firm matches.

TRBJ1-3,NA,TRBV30,TGTGCCTGGAATACGGGAAACACCATATATTTT,CAWNTGNTIYF
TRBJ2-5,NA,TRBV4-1,TGCGCCAGCAGCTACTTGTTACGAGAGACCCAGTACTTC,CASSYLLRETQYF
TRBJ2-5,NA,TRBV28,TGTGCCAGCAGTTCAGGGGGGAAGGAGACCCAGTACTTC,CASSSGGKETQYF
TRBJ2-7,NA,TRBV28,TGTGCCAGCAGTCTCGGGATGAGCTACGAGCAGTACTTC,CASSLGMSYEQYF
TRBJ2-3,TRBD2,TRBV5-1,TGCGCCAGCAGCTTGGGACTAGCGGGATTGGATACGCAGTATTTT,CASSLGLAGLDTQYF
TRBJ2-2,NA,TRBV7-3,TGTGCCAGCAGCTTACTAGGTGGAGGGGCGGGGACCGGGGAGCTGTTTTTT,CASSLLGGGAGTGELFF
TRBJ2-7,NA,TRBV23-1,TGCGCCAGCAGTCTTAGGGAGCTTCCGGCTTCCTACGAGCAGTACTTC,CASSLRELPASYEQYF
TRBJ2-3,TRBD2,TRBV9,TGTGCCAGCAGCGCAGGGACTCTAGCGGCCAAGGGTAAAGATACGCAGTATTTT,CASSAGTLAAKGKDTQYF
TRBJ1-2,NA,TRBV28,TGTGCCAGCAGTCTAGGGGGGGCGAACTATGGCTACACCTTC,CASSLGGANYGYTF
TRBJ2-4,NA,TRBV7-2,TGTGCCAGCAGCCCCCGACGGACAGGGAGGGACATTCAGTACTTC,CASSPRRTGRDIQYF
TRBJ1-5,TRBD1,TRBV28,TGTGCCAGCAGTTTTGGAGGGGGCGACAATCAGCCCCAGCATTTT,CASSFGGGDNQPQHF
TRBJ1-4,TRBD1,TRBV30,TGTGCCTGGACCTCGACAGGGGTTCGGCTGTTTTTT,CAWTSTGVRLFF
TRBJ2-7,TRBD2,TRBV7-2,TGTGCCAGCAGCCCAGCGGGAGTATCCGAGCAGTACTTC,CASSPAGVSEQYF
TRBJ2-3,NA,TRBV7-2,TGTGCCAGCAGCTTATCTAGGAGCACAGATACGCAGTATTTT,CASSLSRSTDTQYF
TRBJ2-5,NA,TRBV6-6,TGTGCCAGCATGACGGCGTACCAAGAGACCCAGTACTTC,CASMTAYQETQYF
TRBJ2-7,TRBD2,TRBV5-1,TGCGCCAGCAGACCGGGACTAGCGGGAGGAAACGAGCAGTACTTC,CASRPGLAGGNEQYF
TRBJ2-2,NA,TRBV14,TGTGCCAGCAGCCAAGCGGGGTCCGGGGAGCTGTTTTTT,CASSQAGSGELFF